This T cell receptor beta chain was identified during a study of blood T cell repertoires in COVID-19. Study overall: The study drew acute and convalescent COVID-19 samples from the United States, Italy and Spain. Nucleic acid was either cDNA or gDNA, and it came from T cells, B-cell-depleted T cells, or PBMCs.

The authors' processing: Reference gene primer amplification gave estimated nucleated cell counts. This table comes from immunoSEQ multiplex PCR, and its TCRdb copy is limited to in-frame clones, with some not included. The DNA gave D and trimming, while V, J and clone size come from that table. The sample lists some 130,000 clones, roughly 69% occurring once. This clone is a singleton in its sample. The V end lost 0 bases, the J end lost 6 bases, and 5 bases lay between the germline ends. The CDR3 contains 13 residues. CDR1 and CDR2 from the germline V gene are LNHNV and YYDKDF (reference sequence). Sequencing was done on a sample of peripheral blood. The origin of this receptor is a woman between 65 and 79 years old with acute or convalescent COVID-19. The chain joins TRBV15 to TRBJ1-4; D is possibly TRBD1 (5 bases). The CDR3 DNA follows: TGTGCCACCAGCAGAGAAGGGGATGAAAAACTGTTTTTT. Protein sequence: CATSREGDEKLFF.